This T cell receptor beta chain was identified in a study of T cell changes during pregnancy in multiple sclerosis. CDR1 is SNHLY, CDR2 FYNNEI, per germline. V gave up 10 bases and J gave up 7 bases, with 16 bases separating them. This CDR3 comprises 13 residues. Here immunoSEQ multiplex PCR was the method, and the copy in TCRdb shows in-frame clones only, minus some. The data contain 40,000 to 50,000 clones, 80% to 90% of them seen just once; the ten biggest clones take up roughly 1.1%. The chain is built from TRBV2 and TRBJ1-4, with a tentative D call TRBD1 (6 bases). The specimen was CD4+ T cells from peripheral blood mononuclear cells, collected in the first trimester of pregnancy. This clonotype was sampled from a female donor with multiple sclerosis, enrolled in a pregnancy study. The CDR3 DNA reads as TGTGCCACACCACAGGGCCAGGGTGAAAAACTGTTTTTT. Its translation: CATPQGQGEKLFF.